The clone carrying this TCR beta chain was picked up a small number of times. What it binds is not known. Documented time point: after neoadjuvant nivolumab, at surgical resection. The CDR3 loop spans 14 amino acids. Germline V lookup: CDR1 SGHVS, CDR2 FQNEAQ. V was pared by 6 bases and J by 2 bases, with 7 bases of the junction left unmatched. The data were obtained in a study of neoadjuvant anti-PD-1 for oral cavity cancer. Study information: Patients without progression received a fourth nivolumab dose around day 43, then surgical resection on days 50-56.

Study results and caveats: After neoadjuvant nivolumab, PBMC T cell clonality was significantly higher in non-responders than responders.

TCRdb keeps only in-frame clones here, not all; method: immunoSEQ multiplex PCR. The sample holds 65,000 to 70,000 clones, around 85% seen once. J is TRBJ2-7 and V is TRBV7-8; TRBD1 matches at 7 bases. The sequence was collected from a person between 40 and 79 years old with oral cavity squamous cell carcinoma. The sample was PBMCs, taken after nivolumab (anti-PD-1) treatment. The CDR3 bases are TGTGCCAGCAGTAATCGGGACAGAACCTACGAGCAGTACTTC. Protein product: CASSNRDRTYEQYF.